This T cell receptor (beta chain) was recorded in a study of T-cell reconstitution after alpha-beta-depleted transplantation in children. Study-level results: Expanded graft clones, several hundred of them, were reportedly the source of alpha-beta T cells about two months after transplant. Surviving recipient T cells and thymic progenitors accounted for the high day-60 TCRbeta diversity observed in some patients. T-cell numbers and diversity, one year after transplant, stemmed largely from T cells that were newly produced.

The V end lost 5 bases, the J end lost 4 bases, and 15 bases lay between the germline ends. The germline gives CDR1 SGHTA, CDR2 FQGTGA. The CDR3 consists of 15 residues. Points on this clonotype: What it binds is not known.

As it was prepared, the TCRbeta library received unique molecular identifiers. TCRdb called the PCR reads again in MiXCR, with one record for every CDR3 protein. This table has about 980,000 distinct CDR3 sequences, roughly 29% appearing once. The V gene is TRBV7-3, the J gene TRBJ2-1; a weak D match, TRBD1 (6 bases). This TCR was sampled from a boy in the first two years of life who had a stem cell transplant for SCID, so the T cells may come from the graft donor. The sequences come from PBMCs, mostly from graft donor cells, collected 360 days after TCRalphabeta/CD19-depleted stem cell transplant. The CDR3 spells CASSPVRGRYNEQFF. As DNA, the CDR3 is TGTGCCAGCAGCCCGGTCAGGGGCCGGTACAATGAGCAGTTCTTC.